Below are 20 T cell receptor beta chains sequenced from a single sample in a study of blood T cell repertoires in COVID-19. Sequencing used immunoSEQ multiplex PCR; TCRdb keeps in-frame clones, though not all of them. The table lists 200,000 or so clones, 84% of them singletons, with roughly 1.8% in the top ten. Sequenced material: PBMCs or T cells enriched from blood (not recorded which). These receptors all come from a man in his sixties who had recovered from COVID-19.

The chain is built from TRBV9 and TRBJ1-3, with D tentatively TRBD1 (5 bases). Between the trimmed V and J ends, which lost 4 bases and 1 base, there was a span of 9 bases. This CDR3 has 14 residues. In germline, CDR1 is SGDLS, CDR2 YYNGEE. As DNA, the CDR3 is TGTGCCAGCAGCTCGGGGGGGTCTGGAAACACCATATATTTT. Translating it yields CASSSGGSGNTIYF.

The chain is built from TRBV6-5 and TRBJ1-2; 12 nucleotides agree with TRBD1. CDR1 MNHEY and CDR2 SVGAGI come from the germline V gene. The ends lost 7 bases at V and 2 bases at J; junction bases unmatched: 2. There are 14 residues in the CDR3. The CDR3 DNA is TGTGCCAGCACCGGGACAGGGGGCAACTATGGCTACACCTTC. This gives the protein CASTGTGGNYGYTF.

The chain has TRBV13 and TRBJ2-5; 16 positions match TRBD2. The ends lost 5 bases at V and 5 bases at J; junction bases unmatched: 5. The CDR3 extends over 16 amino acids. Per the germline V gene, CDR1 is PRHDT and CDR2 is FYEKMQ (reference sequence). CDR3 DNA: TGTGCCAGCAGCCTGGGACTAGCGGGGGGGGGCGAGACCCAGTACTTC. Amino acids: CASSLGLAGGGETQYF.

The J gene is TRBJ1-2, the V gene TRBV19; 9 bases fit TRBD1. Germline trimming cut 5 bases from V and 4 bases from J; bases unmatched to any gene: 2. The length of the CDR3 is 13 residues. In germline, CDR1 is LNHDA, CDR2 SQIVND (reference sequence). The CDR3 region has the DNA TGTGCCAGTAGTGTACAGGGGGCCTATGGCTACACCTTC. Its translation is CASSVQGAYGYTF.

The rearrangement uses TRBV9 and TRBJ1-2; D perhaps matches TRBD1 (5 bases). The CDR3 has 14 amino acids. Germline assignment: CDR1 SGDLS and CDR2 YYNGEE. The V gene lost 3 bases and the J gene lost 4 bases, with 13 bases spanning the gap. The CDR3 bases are TGTGCCAGCAGCGAATTAAGCGGGGGCTATGGCTACACCTTC. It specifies CASSELSGGYGYTF.

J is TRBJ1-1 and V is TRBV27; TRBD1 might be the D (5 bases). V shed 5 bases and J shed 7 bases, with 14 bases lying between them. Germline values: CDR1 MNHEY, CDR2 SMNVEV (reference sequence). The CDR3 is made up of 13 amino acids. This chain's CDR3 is CASSITGGGEAFF. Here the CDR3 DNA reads TGTGCCAGCAGTATAACAGGTGGTGGTGAAGCTTTCTTT.

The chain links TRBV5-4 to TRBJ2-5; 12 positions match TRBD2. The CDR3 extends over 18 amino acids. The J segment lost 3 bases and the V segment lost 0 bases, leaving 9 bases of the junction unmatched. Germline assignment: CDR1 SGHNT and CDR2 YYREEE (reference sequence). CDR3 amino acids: CASSLDLAGGPREETQYF. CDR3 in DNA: TGTGCCAGCAGCTTGGATCTAGCGGGGGGGCCGAGGGAAGAGACCCAGTACTTC.

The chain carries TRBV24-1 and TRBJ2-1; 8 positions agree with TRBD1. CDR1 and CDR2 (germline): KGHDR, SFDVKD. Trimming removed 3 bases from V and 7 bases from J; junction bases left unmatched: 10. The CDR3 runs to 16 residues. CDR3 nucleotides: TGTGCCACCAGTGATCCCCGGACAGGGCTAGGAAATGAGCAGTTCTTC. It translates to CATSDPRTGLGNEQFF.

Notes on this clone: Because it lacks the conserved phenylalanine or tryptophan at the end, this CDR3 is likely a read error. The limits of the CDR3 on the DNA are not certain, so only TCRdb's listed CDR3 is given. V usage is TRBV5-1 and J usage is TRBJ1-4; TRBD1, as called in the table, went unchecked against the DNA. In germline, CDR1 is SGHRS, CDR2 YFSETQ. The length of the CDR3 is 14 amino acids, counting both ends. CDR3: CASGPRGQGDPVID.

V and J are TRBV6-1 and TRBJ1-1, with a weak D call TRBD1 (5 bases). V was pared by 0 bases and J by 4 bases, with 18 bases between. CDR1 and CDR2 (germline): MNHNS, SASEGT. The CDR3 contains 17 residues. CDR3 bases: TGTGCCAGCAGTGAAGCCCTAGGGAGGGGTATCATCACTGAAGCTTTCTTT. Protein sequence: CASSEALGRGIITEAFF.

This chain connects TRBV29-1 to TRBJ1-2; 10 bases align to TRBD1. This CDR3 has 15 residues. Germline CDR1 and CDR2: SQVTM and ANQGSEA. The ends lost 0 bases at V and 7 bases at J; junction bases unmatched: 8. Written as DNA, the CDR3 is TGCAGCGTTGAAGACAAAGGGACAGGGGATTTTGGCTACACCTTC. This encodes CSVEDKGTGDFGYTF.

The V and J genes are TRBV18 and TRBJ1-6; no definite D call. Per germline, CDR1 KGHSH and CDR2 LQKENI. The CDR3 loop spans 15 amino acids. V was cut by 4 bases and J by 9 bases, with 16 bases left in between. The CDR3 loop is CASSQGLSEFSPLHF. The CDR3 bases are TGTGCCAGCTCACAAGGACTTTCAGAATTTTCACCCCTCCACTTT. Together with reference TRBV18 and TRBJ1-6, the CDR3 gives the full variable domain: NAGVMQNPRHLVRRRGQEARLRCSPMKGHSHVYWYRQLPEEGLKFMVYLQKENIIDESGMPKERFSAEFPKEGPSILRIQQVVRGDSAAYFCASSQGLSEFSPLHFGNGTRLTVT.

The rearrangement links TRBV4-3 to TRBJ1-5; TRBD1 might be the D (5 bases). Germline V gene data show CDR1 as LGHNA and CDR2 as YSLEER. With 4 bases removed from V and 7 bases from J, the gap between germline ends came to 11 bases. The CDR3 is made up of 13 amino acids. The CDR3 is CASSLGGGQPQHF. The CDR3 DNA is TGCGCCAGCAGCCTCGGGGGGGGGCAGCCCCAGCATTTT.

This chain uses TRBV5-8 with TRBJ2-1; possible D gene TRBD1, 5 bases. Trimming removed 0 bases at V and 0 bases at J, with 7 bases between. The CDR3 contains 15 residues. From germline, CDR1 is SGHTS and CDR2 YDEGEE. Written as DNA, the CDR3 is TGTGCCAGCAGCTTGGAAAGGGGCTCCTACAATGAGCAGTTCTTC. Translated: CASSLERGSYNEQFF.

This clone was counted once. The CDR3 DNA reads as TGTGCCAGCATGGGGAGGCTGAACACTGAAGCTTTCTTT. Its protein product is CASMGRLNTEAFF. The chain employs TRBV2 and TRBJ1-1; D is unclear. The CDR3 contains 13 residues. V was trimmed by 7 bases and J by 0 bases, leaving 9 bases between them. Per germline, CDR1 SNHLY and CDR2 FYNNEI. The full variable domain, its missing parts supplied by reference TRBV2 and TRBJ1-1, is EPEVTQTPSHQVTQMGQEVILRCVPISNHLYFYWYRQILGQKVEFLVSFYNNEISEKSEIFDDQFSVERPDGSNFTLKIRSTKLEDSAMYFCASMGRLNTEAFFGQGTRLTVV.

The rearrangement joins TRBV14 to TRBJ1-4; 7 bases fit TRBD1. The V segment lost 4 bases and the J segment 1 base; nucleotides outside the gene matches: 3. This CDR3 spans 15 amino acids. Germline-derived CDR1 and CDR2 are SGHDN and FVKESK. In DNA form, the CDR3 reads TGTGCCAGCAGCCCAAGACAGGGAACTAATGAAAAACTGTTTTTT. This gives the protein CASSPRQGTNEKLFF.

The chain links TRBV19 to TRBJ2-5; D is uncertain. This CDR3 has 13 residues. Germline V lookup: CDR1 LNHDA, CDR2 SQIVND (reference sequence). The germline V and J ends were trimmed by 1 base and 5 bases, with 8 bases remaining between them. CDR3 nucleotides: TGTGCCAGTAGTATAGCGCGCCGGGAGACCCAGTACTTC. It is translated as CASSIARRETQYF.

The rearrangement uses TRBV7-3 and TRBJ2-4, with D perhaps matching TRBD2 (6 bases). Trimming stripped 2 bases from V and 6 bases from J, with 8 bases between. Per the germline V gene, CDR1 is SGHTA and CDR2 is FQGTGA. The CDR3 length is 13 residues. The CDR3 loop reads CASSLGRGNIQYF. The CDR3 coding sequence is TGTGCCAGCAGCTTAGGGCGGGGAAACATTCAGTACTTC.

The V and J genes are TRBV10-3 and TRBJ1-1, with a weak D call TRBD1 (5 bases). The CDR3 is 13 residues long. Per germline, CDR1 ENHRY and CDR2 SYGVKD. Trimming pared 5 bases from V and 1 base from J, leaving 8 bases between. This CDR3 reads CAISFDRNTEAFF. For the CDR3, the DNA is TGTGCCATCAGTTTCGACAGGAACACTGAAGCTTTCTTT.

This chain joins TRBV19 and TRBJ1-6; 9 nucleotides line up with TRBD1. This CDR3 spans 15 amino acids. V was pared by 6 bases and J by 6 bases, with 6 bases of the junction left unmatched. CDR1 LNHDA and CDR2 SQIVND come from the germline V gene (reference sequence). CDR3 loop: CASSTRQGVNSPLHF. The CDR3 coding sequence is TGTGCCAGTAGCACTAGACAGGGGGTTAATTCACCCCTCCACTTT.